These 17 T cell receptor beta chains share one sample of origin, sequenced in a study of regulatory T cells in long-lasting Graves disease. According to the study, TCR beta libraries were built with iRepertoire HTBI primers and CDR3-region Arm-PCR. Each CDR3 protein gets one entry after TCRdb re-called the multiplex PCR reads with MiXCR. The table lists approximately 480,000 distinct CDR3 sequences, 15% to 20% of them singletons. Time point: newly diagnosed GD, antithyroid drugs for less than 3 months. The authors made the TCR library using RNA they extracted from PBMCs. In addition, the sample was reused for a study of T cells in Graves' hyperthyroidism and ophthalmopathy.

The sequences come from peripheral blood mononuclear cells (PBMCs), collected at new diagnosis, from a patient treated with antithyroid drugs. Receptors were obtained from a man aged 40-55 years with Graves disease.

V gene TRBV20-1 combines with J gene TRBJ1-2; no clear D. V dropped 3 bases and J dropped 8 bases, with 13 bases sitting between them. The germline V gene encodes CDR1 DFQATT and CDR2 SNEGSKA (reference sequence). The CDR3 is 12 residues long. In DNA, the CDR3 is TGCAGTGCTAGGTCCGGCTCGGGAGGCTACACCTTC. It is translated as CSARSGSGGYTF.

This clonotype appeared many times. This sequence joins TRBV30 and TRBJ2-7; 10 nucleotides agree with TRBD1. V was clipped by 2 bases and J by 6 bases; unmatched bases: 7. The CDR3 contains 14 residues. The V gene's germline CDR1 is GTSNPN and CDR2 SVGIG (reference sequence). The CDR3 sequence is CAWSPGTGVVEQYF. The CDR3 coding sequence is TGTGCCTGGAGTCCCGGGACAGGGGTGGTCGAGCAGTACTTC.

In its sample, this clonotype was seen many times. The CDR3 DNA follows: TGCAGTGCTACGGGGAACACCGGGGAGCTGTTTTTT. Residues: CSATGNTGELFF. J is TRBJ2-2 and V is TRBV20-1; unclear D gene. V lost 4 bases and J 1 base, leaving 4 bases between the germline ends. CDR3 size: 12 residues. The germline V gene has CDR1 DFQATT and CDR2 SNEGSKA (reference sequence).

On this clonotype: This clone may be a read error of a much larger clone one base away. The chain links TRBV20-1 to TRBJ2-4; the D is unclear. V was clipped by 1 base and J by 13 bases, with 23 bases between them. The CDR3 loop spans 15 amino acids. Germline CDR1 DFQATT, CDR2 SNEGSKA (reference sequence). CDR3 sequence (DNA): TGCAGTGCTAGAGTCGGGCGAAAGGCCTACAATGAGCAGTACTTC. It yields the protein CSARVGRKAYNEQYF.

In its sample, this clonotype was seen many times. The gene calls are TRBV5-1 and TRBJ2-3, with D possibly matching TRBD1 (5 bases). Germline V gene sequence: CDR1 SGHRS, CDR2 YFSETQ. Trimming pared 2 bases from V and 5 bases from J, leaving 12 bases between. There are 14 residues in the CDR3. CDR3 nucleotide sequence: TGCGCCAGCAGCTTAGCAACGACAGTAGATACGCAGTATTTT. It translates to CASSLATTVDTQYF.

This clonotype was counted at least ten times. The chain is built from TRBV24-1 and TRBJ2-3; D unresolved. CDR3 size: 12 residues. CDR1 KGHDR and CDR2 SFDVKD come from the germline V gene. V lost 1 base and J lost 6, with 4 bases in between. The CDR3 region is CATSDFTDTQYF. The CDR3 DNA reads as TGTGCCACCAGTGATTTCACGGATACGCAGTATTTT.

This clonotype appeared many times. The V gene is TRBV5-1, the J gene TRBJ2-7; 13 bases agree with TRBD2. The ends lost 3 bases at V and 3 bases at J; junction bases unmatched: 3. The germline CDR1 and CDR2 sequences are SGHRS and YFSETQ. The CDR3 has 15 residues. The CDR3 here is CASSWGLAGLYEQYF. CDR3 coding DNA: TGCGCCAGCAGCTGGGGACTAGCGGGACTCTACGAGCAGTACTTC.

This clonotype was detected ten times or more. The V gene is TRBV7-6, the J gene TRBJ2-3, with 10 nucleotides matching TRBD2. CDR1 is SGHVS, CDR2 FNYEAQ, per germline. There are 16 residues in the CDR3. V shed 2 bases, J shed 0 bases, and the junction held 2 bases outside the gene matches. DNA for the CDR3: TGTGCCAGCAGCTTACTAGCGGGAGAGAGCACAGATACGCAGTATTTT. The encoded protein is CASSLLAGESTDTQYF.

The sample holds many counts of this clonotype. The chain recombines TRBV27 with TRBJ2-2; TRBD2 matches at 7 bases. Germline CDR1 reads MNHEY; CDR2 reads SMNVEV (reference sequence). Losses at the gene ends were 5 bases for V and 2 bases for J; bases not matched to a gene: 11. This CDR3 comprises 17 residues. CDR3: CASSKARGTINTGELFF. The CDR3 region has the DNA TGTGCCAGCAGTAAAGCGCGCGGGACTATCAACACCGGGGAGCTGTTTTTT.

The chain couples TRBV11-2 to TRBJ1-1; TRBD1 matches 7 bases. The trim removed 1 base at V and 0 bases at J, leaving 2 bases unmatched. CDR3 length: 15 amino acids. CDR1 and CDR2 from the germline V gene are SGHAT and FQNNGV. CDR3 DNA sequence: TGTGCCAGCAGCTTAGTTACAGGGGTGAACACTGAAGCTTTCTTT. It specifies CASSLVTGVNTEAFF.

This clonotype was seen only a few times. The chain carries TRBV12-3 or TRBV12-4 and TRBJ2-1; the match to TRBD1 covers 7 bases. The J segment lost 12 bases and the V segment lost 6 bases, leaving 5 bases of the junction unmatched. This CDR3 has 11 residues. For the CDR3, the DNA is TGTGCCAGCAGGCAGGGGGAAGGGCAGTTCTTC. This gives the protein CASRQGEGQFF.

This clonotype was counted only a few times. The V call is TRBV29-1, the J call TRBJ1-5, with D tentatively TRBD1 (6 bases). The ends were cut back, 1 base at V and 1 base at J, with 11 bases in the middle. The CDR3 length is 15 residues. CDR1 is SQVTM, CDR2 ANQGSEA, per germline. The CDR3 is CSVEVSRGSNQPQHF. In DNA, the CDR3 is TGCAGCGTTGAAGTTTCCAGGGGAAGCAATCAGCCCCAGCATTTT.

This clonotype has at least ten counts. The V and J genes are TRBV20-1 and TRBJ2-1; D assignment may be TRBD1 or TRBD2 (5 bases each). CDR3 length: 20 amino acids. Germline-derived CDR1 and CDR2 are DFQATT and SNEGSKA (reference sequence). Deletions cut 0 bases from V and 0 bases from J, with 24 bases between. The CDR3 reads CSARDPNGGQGEGSYNEQFF. CDR3 DNA: TGCAGTGCTAGAGATCCCAACGGCGGGCAGGGCGAAGGCTCCTACAATGAGCAGTTCTTC.

This chain uses TRBV12-3 or TRBV12-4 with TRBJ1-1; perhaps TRBD1 as D (6 bases). The V and J ends lost 6 bases and 4 bases respectively, with 15 bases between them. This CDR3 contains 14 residues. The CDR3 here is CASSLMGGGTEAFF. CDR3 DNA sequence: TGTGCCAGCAGCCTGATGGGAGGGGGCACTGAAGCTTTCTTT.

This clonotype came up a few times. CDR3 loop: CASSAGTVNYEQYF. The CDR3, as DNA: TGTGCCAGCAGTGCCGGGACAGTGAACTACGAGCAGTACTTC. The chain couples TRBV6-1 to TRBJ2-7; 7 nucleotides align to TRBD1. The CDR3 extends over 14 amino acids. CDR1 MNHNS and CDR2 SASEGT come from the germline V gene. V dropped 4 bases and J dropped 3; count of bases not matched to a gene: 6.

This clonotype was found a few times. The rearrangement uses TRBV20-1 and TRBJ2-6; D remains ambiguous. This CDR3 is built from 15 residues. Germline V gives CDR1 DFQATT, CDR2 SNEGSKA (reference sequence). V was clipped by 2 bases and J by 0 bases, with 8 bases between them. The CDR3 DNA reads TGCAGTGCTAGAAATAAGGCCTCTGGGGCCAACGTCCTGACTTTC. Translated: CSARNKASGANVLTF.

The table lists this clonotype with many counts. The chain carries TRBV11-3 and TRBJ2-7; the match to TRBD1 covers 10 bases. CDR3 length: 15 amino acids. Germline trimming cut 4 bases from V and 4 bases from J; bases unmatched to any gene: 7. The germline V gene encodes CDR1 SGHNT and CDR2 YENEEA. CDR3 residues: CASSSRTGGGYEQYF. CDR3 DNA: TGTGCCAGCAGCTCTCGGACAGGGGGAGGATACGAGCAGTACTTC.